One sample yielded the 21 T cell receptor beta chains listed below, sequenced in a study of blood T cells in healthy people across ages. Through a sample-barcoded 5' primer and a J-beta primer mix, a second PCR was run for roughly 6 to 11 cycles. TCRdb re-derived calls from the 5' RACE reads in MiXCR, one entry per CDR3 protein. The sample lists about 1.7 million distinct CDR3 sequences, 25% to 30% occurring once. The specimen was blood. These TCRs come from a woman in her thirties in good health.

This clonotype was found many times. The rearrangement links TRBV15 to TRBJ2-7; TRBD2 might be the D (6 bases). Trimming took 5 bases from V and 2 from J, leaving 16 bases between them. This CDR3 contains 15 residues. Germline values: CDR1 LNHNV, CDR2 YYDKDF (reference sequence). The CDR3 here is CATSLGQRATYEQYF. As DNA, the CDR3 is TGTGCCACCAGCCTCGGGCAGCGGGCCACCTACGAGCAGTACTTC.

The chain couples TRBV20-1 to TRBJ1-4; tentatively, D is TRBD1 (5 bases). Trimming removed 5 bases at V and 8 bases at J, with 18 bases between. This CDR3 is built from 14 residues. Germline loops: CDR1 DFQATT, CDR2 SNEGSKA (reference sequence). The CDR3 DNA reads TGCAGTGCTCCCGTCGAGGGGCATGAGGAAAAACTGTTTTTT. It specifies CSAPVEGHEEKLFF.

This clonotype was counted a few times. The chain uses TRBV18 and TRBJ2-3; tentative D call: TRBD2 (6 bases). Trimming removed 2 bases at V and 1 base at J, with 10 bases between. This CDR3 has 15 amino acids. CDR1 is KGHSH, CDR2 LQKENI, per germline. In nucleotides, the CDR3 is TGTGCCAGCTCACCAGGGGACTCGGGCACAGATACGCAGTATTTT. Its protein is CASSPGDSGTDTQYF. Full variable domain (missing parts from reference TRBV18 and TRBJ2-3): NAGVMQNPRHLVRRRGQEARLRCSPMKGHSHVYWYRQLPEEGLKFMVYLQKENIIDESGMPKERFSAEFPKEGPSILRIQQVVRGDSAAYFCASSPGDSGTDTQYFGPGTRLTVL.

For this clonotype: This sequence may be a read error, since a much larger clone differs from it by one base. This CDR3 is CASSNEGRAFF. The CDR3 coding sequence is TGTGCCAGCAGCAATGAGGGTAGAGCTTTCTTT. The V gene is TRBV9, the J gene TRBJ1-1; D unclear. Trimming removed 4 bases from V and 10 bases from J, with 11 bases in between. CDR3 size: 11 residues. Germline V lookup: CDR1 SGDLS, CDR2 YYNGEE.

The chain carries TRBV9 and TRBJ1-2, with no clear D. This CDR3 has 13 amino acids. The V gene lost 3 bases and the J gene lost 8 bases, with 14 bases spanning the gap. The germline V gene encodes CDR1 SGDLS and CDR2 YYNGEE. CDR3 amino acids: CASSDPPGWGYTF. The DNA of the CDR3 is TGTGCCAGCAGCGACCCCCCGGGATGGGGCTACACCTTC.

The table lists this clonotype with a few counts. J is TRBJ2-1 and V is TRBV20-1, with TRBD2 identical over 10 bases. The CDR3 runs to 15 residues. Germline V gene data show CDR1 as DFQATT and CDR2 as SNEGSKA (reference sequence). The junction had 6 bases not matched to a gene; V was cut back by 0 bases and J by 7 bases. The CDR3 nucleotides are TGCAGTGCTAGAGAAATAGCGGGAGGTACTAATGAGCAGTTCTTC. It yields the protein CSAREIAGGTNEQFF.

V and J are TRBV9 and TRBJ2-3; 8 bases map to TRBD2. The CDR3 sequence is 16 residues long. V dropped 0 bases and J dropped 0; count of bases not matched to a gene: 3. Germline V gene sequence: CDR1 SGDLS, CDR2 YYNGEE. CDR3 sequence: CASSVGGGQSTDTQYF. DNA for the CDR3: TGTGCCAGCAGCGTAGGCGGGGGGCAGAGCACAGATACGCAGTATTTT.

The J gene is TRBJ1-2, the V gene TRBV20-1; no clear D gene. V was trimmed by 0 bases and J by 7 bases, leaving 12 bases between them. This CDR3 comprises 13 residues. Germline loops: CDR1 DFQATT, CDR2 SNEGSKA (reference sequence). The chain's CDR3 is CSARDLGRVGYTF. Here the CDR3 DNA reads TGCAGTGCTAGAGATCTCGGACGTGTTGGCTACACCTTC.

The CDR3 protein is CASSRGEGWLNEQYF. The CDR3 DNA reads as TGTGCCAGCAGTAGGGGGGAGGGGTGGTTGAATGAGCAGTACTTC. This rearrangement joins TRBV12-3 or TRBV12-4 to TRBJ2-7; tentatively, D is TRBD2 (7 bases). Trimming shortened V by 5 bases and J by 7 bases, and 21 bases separated the two germline ends. This CDR3 is built from 15 residues.

V and J are TRBV6-2 or TRBV6-3 and TRBJ2-7, with unresolved D. CDR1 is MNHEY and CDR2 is SVGEGT in the germline V gene. V lost 5 bases, J lost 4 bases, and 12 bases lay in between. The CDR3 consists of 13 residues. CDR3 coding DNA: TGTGCCAGCAGTCTCCGTGGGTGGTACGAGCAGTACTTC. Translated: CASSLRGWYEQYF.

This clonotype was found a few times. DNA of the CDR3: TGTGCCAGCAGTTTCATCCGGGGAGAGACCCAGTACTTC. Translating gives CASSFIRGETQYF. The chain is built from TRBV12-3 or TRBV12-4 and TRBJ2-5; weak D call: TRBD2 (5 bases). Trimming shortened V by 3 bases and J by 4 bases, and 9 bases separated the two germline ends. The CDR3 sequence is 13 residues long.

This clonotype was detected a few times. This chain connects TRBV5-1 to TRBJ2-7; 11 nucleotides line up with TRBD2. The CDR3 is made up of 15 amino acids. The ends lost 4 bases at V and 10 bases at J; junction bases unmatched: 13. Germline V gene data show CDR1 as SGHRS and CDR2 as YFSETQ. The CDR3 coding sequence is TGCGCCAGCAGCGACGAAACTAGCGGGGGCGGTACCCAGTACTTC. Protein product: CASSDETSGGGTQYF. Based on the CDR3 plus reference TRBV5-1 and TRBJ2-7, the full variable domain is KAGVTQTPRYLIKTRGQQVTLSCSPISGHRSVSWYQQTPGQGLQFLFEYFSETQRNKGNFPGRFSGRQFSNSRSEMNVSTLELGDSALYLCASSDETSGGGTQYFGPGTRLTVT.

This clonotype has at least ten counts. The gene calls are TRBV12-3 or TRBV12-4 and TRBJ2-6; D call uncertain. The V and J ends lost 5 bases and 2 bases respectively, with 7 bases between them. The length of the CDR3 is 14 residues. The CDR3 bases are TGTGCCAGCAGTACAGCAACTGGGGCCAACGTCCTGACTTTC. Its protein is CASSTATGANVLTF.

This clonotype showed up just a few times. The V call is TRBV7-2, the J call TRBJ1-1; D call uncertain. Trimming took off 2 bases at V and 1 base at J, with 8 bases between the two ends. This CDR3 is 14 amino acids long. Germline CDR1 is SGHTA and CDR2 is FQGNSA. The CDR3 here is CASSLFSGNTEAFF. CDR3 coding DNA: TGTGCCAGCAGCTTATTTTCAGGGAACACTGAAGCTTTCTTT.

This clonotype was found a few times. V usage is TRBV29-1 and J usage is TRBJ2-5; 9 bases align to TRBD1. The germline V gene has CDR1 SQVTM and CDR2 ANQGSEA. Trimming took 7 bases from V and 2 from J; bases not matched to a gene: 8. This CDR3 comprises 14 residues. CDR3 bases: TGCAGCGCGACCGGGACAGGGCTTCAAGAGACCCAGTACTTC. It codes for CSATGTGLQETQYF.

Ten or more counts support this clonotype. The CDR3 DNA sequence: TGCGCCAGCAGCTGGGGGCAAAGGGCCGGGGAGCTGTTTTTT. It specifies CASSWGQRAGELFF. The V and J genes are TRBV5-1 and TRBJ2-2, with a weak D call TRBD1 (6 bases). V gave up 3 bases and J gave up 6 bases, with 12 bases separating them. Germline V gene data show CDR1 as SGHRS and CDR2 as YFSETQ. CDR3 length equals 14 residues.

This rearrangement joins TRBV6-5 to TRBJ1-4, with 7 bases that match TRBD1. Germline CDR1 and CDR2: MNHEY and SVGAGI. The CDR3 totals 14 residues. Germline trimming cut 5 bases from V and 15 bases from J; bases unmatched to any gene: 15. CDR3 in DNA: TGTGCCAGCAGTCCCCACCTATGGACAGGACAATTGTTTTTT. It specifies CASSPHLWTGQLFF.

The sample holds many counts of this clonotype. This chain links TRBV6-5 with TRBJ2-7, with 10 bases that match TRBD2. With 5 bases clipped from V and 2 bases from J, the junction kept 6 bases outside the gene matches. The CDR3 runs to 15 residues. The germline V gene encodes CDR1 MNHEY and CDR2 SVGAGI. This chain's CDR3 is CASSRLAGETYEQYF. CDR3 nucleotide sequence: TGTGCCAGCAGTCGTCTAGCGGGGGAGACCTACGAGCAGTACTTC.

The chain carries TRBV10-3 and TRBJ2-2; TRBD1 matches at 7 bases. This CDR3 contains 16 residues. Germline CDR1 reads ENHRY; CDR2 reads SYGVKD. The trim removed 2 bases at V and 0 bases at J, leaving 3 bases unmatched. The CDR3 is CAISEKGAANTGELFF. The CDR3 nucleotides read TGTGCCATCAGTGAGAAGGGGGCCGCGAACACCGGGGAGCTGTTTTTT.

V is TRBV5-1 and J is TRBJ2-5, with TRBD1 matching 7 bases. CDR3 size: 16 residues. CDR1 is SGHRS, CDR2 YFSETQ, per germline. V shed 4 bases, J shed 1 base, and the junction held 10 bases outside the gene matches. Written as DNA, the CDR3 is TGCGCCAGCAGCGCTGGGACAGCCCCAACCCAAGAGACCCAGTACTTC. Translation: CASSAGTAPTQETQYF.

The chain recombines TRBV11-3 with TRBJ2-3; tentative D call: TRBD2 (5 bases). Germline V gives CDR1 SGHNT, CDR2 YENEEA. This CDR3 comprises 14 residues. V was cut by 1 base and J by 6 bases, with 11 bases left in between. The CDR3 sequence: CASSLGLEGDTQYF. Written as DNA, the CDR3 is TGTGCCAGCAGCTTAGGGCTAGAGGGTGATACGCAGTATTTT.